This T cell receptor beta chain was sequenced during a study of cytomegalovirus exposure and HLA in healthy donors listed by TCRdb under 2017. Study-wide context: According to an earlier analysis of 587 of the donors, roughly 180 million T cells yielded roughly 110 million unique TCR beta sequences and less than 300 Gb of sequence data. An early release covering roughly 580 HLA-typed donors comprised approximately 290 gigabases of sequencing data and roughly 85 million unique TCR sequences. Of the roughly 400 genotyped donors, less than 90% were placed in the genetic ancestry cluster associated with self-reported Caucasian donors. The study aimed to test whether signatures of past pathogen exposure could be identified by cataloging public T cell receptors. The study profiled the T cell repertoires of 666 subjects by immunosequencing and related them to cytomegalovirus serostatus. Besides the first cohort of 666 subjects, a separate validation cohort made up of roughly 120 different subjects was used. To predict cytomegalovirus infection status, the study brought together high-throughput TCR immunosequencing, statistical association of individual TCRs with disease status, and machine learning. A later analysis re-examined previously published TCR beta repertoires from more than 650 donors and added high-resolution HLA genotyping to investigate patterns of TCR occurrence. In the later analysis, no new phenotypic data were used to find candidate immune exposures; instead, reliance was placed on TCR beta sequences and their occurrence across donors. An earlier analysis of a few hundred of the donors applied high-throughput TCR beta sequencing to assess whether each TCR beta V gene segment acted as functional or pseudogenic. Donor age, sex, ethnicity and CMV serostatus were compiled alongside the repertoire data. A later genetic analysis took genome-wide SNP genotypes for about 65% of the roughly 670 donors and used that subset as a discovery cohort. Every discovery cohort repertoire had been produced on one sequencing platform. HLA typing included class I and class II loci at four-digit resolution. The number of donors typed differed by locus, with about 629-630 for A, B, C, DRB1 and DQB1, about 500 for DQA1, over 600 for DPA1, and some 450 for DPB1. Roughly 5 DR-DQ haplotypes were handled as single units for association and clustering because linkage in the cohort was strong. On average, roughly 240,000 unique TCR beta nucleotide sequences were sequenced per donor among 398 genotyped donors of the cohort, with 15% to 20% of those sequences being non-productive.

The cohort consisted of approximately 670 healthy bone marrow donors. At the time of sampling, every cohort member was nominally healthy, though immune exposures that went unrecorded were likely present. The donor was CMV seronegative and belonged to the group of around 350 seronegative cohort members. Each donor provided a peripheral blood sample, and peripheral blood mononuclear cells were used for TCR beta sequencing. The Qiagen DNeasy Blood Extraction Kit was used to extract genomic DNA from the blood cell samples. From the germline V gene, CDR1 is MNHNS and CDR2 is SASEGT. There are 14 amino acids in the CDR3, from cysteine to phenylalanine inclusive. Only CDR3 DNA is held: 42 bases, read in frame from base 1. Relative to germline, V is missing 7 bases and J is missing 2 bases, with 3 bases of the junction outside any gene match. Libraries came from the immunoSEQ multiplex PCR assay. For the multiplex PCR, a mixture combining 60 forward primers for TCR Vbeta segments and 13 reverse primers for TCR Jbeta segments was used. A multiplex PCR assay on genomic DNA amplified the CDR3 region of rearranged TCR beta genes. The amplified TCR beta libraries were sequenced on the Illumina HiSeq System as 87-base-pair reads. The original pipeline was this. A later analysis tallied approximately 87 million unique TCR beta chains across the 666 repertoires, and approximately 11 million of those chains were shared by two or more donors. Raw reads were error-corrected and collapsed into unique sequences with a nearest-neighbor algorithm that merged closely related sequences to remove PCR and sequencing errors. Alignment of CDR3 sequences to IMGT reference sequences was used to assign V, D and J gene segments. For a sequence to be retained, a match of at least six nucleotides to both a V gene segment and a J gene segment was required. A rearrangement counted as productive if the CDR3 had no stop codons and remained in frame with V and J, and every other rearrangement counted as non-productive. CDR3 was defined according to IMGT convention as the region running from the second conserved V-encoded cysteine to the conserved J-encoded phenylalanine. The earlier analysis of a few hundred of the donors excluded any sequence lacking an unambiguous match to a single V gene segment. In an earlier analysis of 450 to 750 of the donors, a V segment was called functional when productive rearrangements were above 56.7%, and segregating when the standard deviation between donors exceeded 5%. A statistical classification framework was built for diagnosing cytomegalovirus status from the catalog of TCR beta chain sequences. V and J gene assignment, in a later analysis, came from comparing TCR nucleotide sequences with IMGT/GENE-DB human TR gene sequences. The TCRdist pipeline was used in a later analysis to assign CDR3 sequences and most-parsimonious VDJ recombination scenarios. In a later analysis, each TCR beta chain was defined by its CDR3 amino acid sequence together with its V-gene family, and reads without a unique V-gene family were excluded. A later analysis removed 600 or so highly shared, low-generation-probability nucleotide sequences to deal with suspected cross-contamination and a sequencing artifact. In a later analysis, a clonal expansion index for each public chain was calculated from normalized within-repertoire ranks of inferred template counts. In a later analysis, generation probabilities were computed with a VDJ recombination model fitted to out-of-frame rearrangements, and the resulting probabilities were checked against IGoR. In a later analysis, TCR-TCR, TCR-HLA and TCR-CMV co-occurrence was scored with hypergeometric tests, and a repertoire-size bias correction was applied to TCR pairs. To estimate false discovery rates, a later analysis permuted the HLA or CMV assignments 20 times. In a later analysis, co-occurring TCRs were grouped using DBSCAN, with TCRdist sequence similarity added in when clustering inside HLA-allele-positive subsets. Repertoires with fewer than 30,000 or more than 120,000 public chains were left out of co-occurrence clustering, as were about five repertoires with anomalous nucleotide sharing. The clones in this table, taken by TCRdb from immuneACCESS, are in-frame only. Not every clone is retained; where verified, under half of the shortfall comes from an unresolved V gene, and the cause of the rest is unknown. V and J calls plus clone size are reproduced from that table; the DNA served to infer D and trimming. This sample lists some 180,000 clones; 75% to 80% were detected once. The ten most abundant clones make up 2.9% of the sample.

Points the paper makes about the study in general: The 87-base-pair reads could not distinguish some IMGT-functional V segments, including TRBV6-2 and TRBV6-3, so those segments were excluded. In vitro tests confirmed that a few of the cytomegalovirus-associated TCR beta chains recognize cytomegalovirus antigens. A group of highly shared sequence variants was considered likely to be a technical artifact of the sequencing pipeline. The authors suggested that the approach could potentially be extended to other disease states and immunological phenotypes. Linkage disequilibrium might explain the correlated functional status among segregating V segments, but an unknown experimental factor could not be excluded. Because counts were too low, seventeen rarely observed V segments, including chromosome 9 orphons, were excluded from the earlier analysis of some 590 of the donors. A further reported finding was that TCR beta sequences accurately predicted the HLA-A and HLA-B alleles for most subjects in the first cohort. Sequencing depth was assumed to be roughly uniform across donors in the presence/absence analyses, though that assumption may not hold. Most CMV-associated TCR beta chains appeared to be HLA-restricted in a later analysis, and the HLA associations seemed to be driven largely by CMV exposure. In a later genetic analysis, fewer N-insertions in productive TCRs were reported among donors in an Asian-associated ancestry cluster than the roughly 700-donor mean. Strong co-occurrence of HLA alleles, especially DR and DQ, made assigning TCR associations to individual alleles difficult. The only immune exposure information available for the cohort was CMV serostatus. In an earlier analysis of approximately 600 of the donors, most TCR beta V segments were observed in productive rearrangements about 90% or about 30% of the time, broadly matching IMGT annotations. Across donors, most TCR sequences were observed very rarely, whereas some public TCRs were present in many individuals. In a later analysis, the rate of TCR association differed among HLA loci, with DRB1 alleles having the most associated TCRs and HLA-C alleles having the fewest. Cytomegalovirus status was reported to be diagnosed by the classifier with high specificity and sensitivity in both the original and validation cohorts. The cohort was sequenced for TCR beta chains only, and without alpha or paired-chain data the features that could be detected were limited. Because HLA typing was unavailable for some donors at each locus, only the typed subset was used in association tests. At a false discovery rate of 0.05, a later analysis linked fewer than 20,000 TCR beta sequences to specific HLA alleles. In a later genetic analysis, a missense DCLRE1C variant was associated with V-gene and J-gene trimming of TCR beta chains, and the association was replicated in an independent cohort. The study gave a list of 150 to 200 TCR beta chains associated with cytomegalovirus. In a later analysis, HLA-associated TCR beta chains showed more clonal expansion and lower generation probabilities than non-associated chains that were equally common. In a later analysis, several top co-occurrence clusters were reported to appear linked to parvovirus B19, influenza, CMV and Epstein-Barr virus.

As for this clone: Its antigen is unknown. No much larger clone exists at a distance of one base, and base qualities are not known.

The sequence came from a female donor in good health and CMV-seronegative. The sample taken for sequencing was PBMCs. The chain links TRBV6-1 with TRBJ1-3; TRBD1 lines up with 9 middle nucleotides. The CDR3 reads as follows: CASKGTGTGNTIYF. The sequence in DNA is TGTGCCAGCAAAGGGACAGGGACTGGAAACACCATATATTTT.